The present entry profiles one TCR beta chain with its context. Two oligonucleotides, mixed equimolar, formed the beta constant-region primer covering TRBC1 and TRBC2. The ligated cDNA underwent four PCR rounds using SP2 and nested alpha and beta constant-region primers. TCRdb re-analysed the UMI-ligation and nested PCR reads in MiXCR, keeping a single row per CDR3 protein. The table has some 150,000 distinct CDR3 sequences, around 15% seen once. Trimming removed 0 bases at V and 3 bases at J, with 11 bases between. Per germline, CDR1 SSHAT and CDR2 FNYEAQ (reference sequence). This CDR3 region has 16 residues. These data are taken from a study of naive and memory T cell subsets. Alpha and beta libraries were amplified separately from the second PCR onward. Overnight CMV lysate stimulation of fresh PBMCs defined donor CMV status by CD4+ IFNgamma.

The specimen was naive CD4+ T cells from blood. The origin of this receptor is a human donor in good health. The chain is built from TRBV7-7 and TRBJ2-2; no firm D call. CDR3 in DNA: TGTGCCAGCAGCTTAGCCCCCTCCGTGGACACCGGGGAGCTGTTTTTT. Protein: CASSLAPSVDTGELFF.